The source of this TCR beta chain is a study of cytomegalovirus exposure and HLA in healthy donors. Notes on this clone: No antigen is known for it.

The PCR ran on 60 Vbeta and 13 Jbeta primers. Here immunoSEQ multiplex PCR was the method, and the copy in TCRdb shows in-frame clones only, minus some. The repertoire table contains about 99,000 clones. This CDR3 is built from 13 residues. Per germline, CDR1 KGHSH and CDR2 LQKENI. V lost 0 bases to trimming and J lost 10 bases, with 12 bases between them. General observations from the study: TCR beta chains numbering more than 150 were designated cytomegalovirus-associated. Researchers reported that a few CMV-associated chains were confirmed in vitro as CMV antigen-specific. For TCR beta chains, V- and J-gene trimming was later linked to a missense DCLRE1C variant. In an earlier analysis, in some 500 donors, most V segments appeared productive either ~90% or ~30% of the time.

The specimen sequenced was PBMCs. J is TRBJ1-1 and V is TRBV18, with D uncertain. The TCR originated in a man aged 40-49 years in good health and CMV-seronegative. The DNA of the CDR3 is TGTGCCAGCTCACCACCGTTCGGGGTAGGAGCTTTCTTT. Amino acid sequence: CASSPPFGVGAFF.